A single sample is the source of the 10 T cell receptor beta chains below, sequenced in a study of shared clonotypes between healthy human individuals. The method was immunoSEQ multiplex PCR; TCRdb's version includes in-frame clones alone and lacks a portion of them. The sample gives under 850,000 clones, around 77% of which show up once; around 1.7% is in the top ten. Source material: memory CD4+ T cells sorted from blood. Subset of the sample: CD45RA-negative fraction. The receptors were gathered from a woman aged 30 to 39 in good health.

Note on this clone: Other DNA variants within this sample encode the same CDR3. This chain uses TRBV6-6 with TRBJ2-3, with unresolved D. Per germline, CDR1 MNHNY and CDR2 SVGAGI (reference sequence). The ends were cut back, 6 bases at V and 0 bases at J, with 4 bases in the middle. CDR3 length: 12 residues. The CDR3 DNA is TGTGCCAGCAGCCTGAGCACAGATACGCAGTATTTT. This sequence encodes CASSLSTDTQYF.

The chain employs TRBV4-1 and TRBJ1-3; D is unresolved. The CDR3 totals 12 residues. Trimming removed 4 bases from V and 2 bases from J, with 3 bases in between. Germline lookup yields CDR1 MGHRA and CDR2 YSYEKL. Here the CDR3 DNA reads TGCGCCAGCAGCCGTCCTGGAAACACCATATATTTT. This gives the protein CASSRPGNTIYF.

This chain uses TRBV7-9 with TRBJ2-1; the D is unclear. The CDR3 runs to 13 residues. Germline V CDR1 and CDR2: SEHNR, FQNEAQ (reference sequence). V was shortened by 1 base and J by 9 bases, with 10 bases between the two germline ends. The CDR3 region is CASSLGTPSEQFF. DNA of the CDR3: TGTGCCAGCAGCTTAGGGACCCCCAGTGAGCAGTTCTTC.

Only a few counts were recorded for this clone. This chain uses TRBV11-2 with TRBJ2-5; 7 nucleotides line up with TRBD1. V gave up 7 bases and J gave up 4 bases; unmatched junction bases: 9. This CDR3 contains 14 residues. Germline CDR1 is SGHAT and CDR2 is FQNNGV. The CDR3 region is CASNRGGPRETQYF. In DNA form, the CDR3 reads TGTGCCAGCAATAGAGGGGGCCCACGAGAGACCCAGTACTTC.

As regards this clone: The same CDR3 is also encoded by other DNA sequences in this sample. This chain connects TRBV5-1 to TRBJ2-3; D gene uncertain. CDR3 length: 12 residues. Germline V gene sequence: CDR1 SGHRS, CDR2 YFSETQ. Trimming took off 0 bases at V and 3 bases at J, with 2 bases between the two ends. CDR3: CASSLATDTQYF. The CDR3 bases are TGCGCCAGCAGCTTGGCGACAGATACGCAGTATTTT.

In this sample, this clone turned up a few times. The same CDR3 arises from other DNA sequences in this sample as well. CDR3 loop: CASSPSGNTIYF. The CDR3 nucleotides read TGTGCCAGCTCACCTAGTGGAAACACCATATATTTT. This sequence joins TRBV18 and TRBJ1-3; D remains ambiguous. Per the germline V gene, CDR1 is KGHSH and CDR2 is LQKENI. V was clipped by 3 bases and J by 3 bases, with 3 bases between them. The CDR3 spans 12 residues.

V gene TRBV7-9 combines with J gene TRBJ1-4; 12 nucleotides line up with TRBD1. Germline values: CDR1 SEHNR, CDR2 FQNEAQ (reference sequence). V was pared by 5 bases and J by 8 bases, with 6 bases of the junction left unmatched. The CDR3 consists of 15 residues. CDR3: CASSHSGTGGEKLFF. In DNA, the CDR3 is TGTGCCAGCAGCCATTCCGGGACAGGGGGCGAAAAACTGTTTTTT.

The J gene is TRBJ2-7, the V gene TRBV5-6; tentatively, D is TRBD2 (6 bases). V lost 5 bases, J lost 6 bases, and 15 bases lay in between. Germline V gene sequence: CDR1 SGHDT, CDR2 YYEEEE. This CDR3 region has 13 residues. The CDR3 sequence is CASSYLSGGEQYF. The CDR3 DNA sequence: TGTGCCAGCAGTTACCTCTCCGGGGGCGAGCAGTACTTC.

This sequence joins TRBV7-6 and TRBJ2-2; no firm D call. Trimming left V 6 bases short and J 0 bases short, with 8 bases between. CDR1 and CDR2 (germline): SGHVS, FNYEAQ. This CDR3 comprises 14 residues. The DNA of the CDR3 is TGTGCCAGCAGGGAAATAGCGAACACCGGGGAGCTGTTTTTT. It encodes CASREIANTGELFF. Full variable domain (missing parts from reference TRBV7-6 and TRBJ2-2): GAGVSQSPRYKVTKRGQDVALRCDPISGHVSLYWYRQALGQGPEFLTYFNYEAQQDKSGLPNDRFSAERPEGSISTLTIQRTEQRDSAMYRCASREIANTGELFFGEGSRLTVL.

The chain recombines TRBV4-1 with TRBJ1-5, with 11 bases matching TRBD1. Germline-derived CDR1 and CDR2 are MGHRA and YSYEKL. CDR3 size: 16 residues. V shed 4 bases and J 3 bases; nucleotides not matched to a gene: 5. The chain's CDR3 is CASSPGQGADNQPQHF. The CDR3 nucleotides read TGCGCCAGCAGCCCAGGACAGGGGGCCGACAATCAGCCCCAGCATTTT.